This T cell receptor (beta chain) was sequenced for a study of blood T cells in healthy people across ages. J lost 11 bases, V lost 4 bases, and 17 bases had no gene match. The CDR3 runs to 16 residues. CDR1 and CDR2 (germline): MNHEY, SVGEGT. The amount of total RNA extracted per sample was at least 6 micrograms. A second PCR of 7 to 11 cycles used a sample-barcoded 5' primer and a J-beta primer mix. TCRdb reanalysed the 5' RACE reads using MiXCR and keeps one entry per CDR3 protein. This sample carries under 2,000,000 distinct CDR3 sequences, less than 50% of them seen once, and the ten largest clones take 2% to 2.5%.

The receptor's source is a woman in her forties in good health. Sequencing used blood. J is TRBJ2-5 and V is TRBV6-2 or TRBV6-3; 9 bases agree with TRBD1. CDR3 bases: TGTGCCAGCAGTTTCCGGGGGACAGGGTATGGGAATGAGCAGTACTTC. Its translation is CASSFRGTGYGNEQYF.